This T cell receptor (beta chain) originates from a study of shared clonotypes between healthy human individuals. V was cut by 2 bases and J by 5 bases, with 19 bases left in between. The CDR3 length is 17 residues. Germline values: CDR1 MGHRA, CDR2 YSYEKL. Sequenced by immunoSEQ multiplex PCR; TCRdb stores in-frame clones only, minus some. This table holds millions of clones, 85% to 95% found once. The receptor's source is a man aged 18 to 29 in good health. The sequencing input was naive CD4+ T cells sorted from blood. Subset of the sample: CD45RA+ positively selected. The V gene is TRBV4-1, the J gene TRBJ1-5; no definite D call. For the CDR3, the DNA is TGCGCCAGCAGCCAACCCCGATTGAGGAGGGCTCATCAGCCCCAGCATTTT. Protein: CASSQPRLRRAHQPQHF.